This entry concerns a single TCR beta chain. A much larger clone is a single base away; this may be a read error. This record comes from a study of identical twins. Germline CDR1 MNHNS, CDR2 SASEGT. The length of the CDR3 is 15 residues. TCRdb recomputed calls from the 5' RACE reads with MiXCR, one row per CDR3 protein. The sample contains 1.5 million to 2 million distinct CDR3 sequences, about 31% of which appear only once. Sequenced: cord blood. This TCR was sampled from a newborn girl in good health. This chain links TRBV6-1 with TRBJ2-4; TRBD2 matches at 9 bases. Matching the DNA end better, TRBJ2-7 makes the J call doubtful. The CDR3 coding sequence is TGTGCCAGCAGACCCCTTAGCGGGAGCTCCTACGAGCAGTACTTC. Amino acid sequence: CASRPLSGSSYEQYF.